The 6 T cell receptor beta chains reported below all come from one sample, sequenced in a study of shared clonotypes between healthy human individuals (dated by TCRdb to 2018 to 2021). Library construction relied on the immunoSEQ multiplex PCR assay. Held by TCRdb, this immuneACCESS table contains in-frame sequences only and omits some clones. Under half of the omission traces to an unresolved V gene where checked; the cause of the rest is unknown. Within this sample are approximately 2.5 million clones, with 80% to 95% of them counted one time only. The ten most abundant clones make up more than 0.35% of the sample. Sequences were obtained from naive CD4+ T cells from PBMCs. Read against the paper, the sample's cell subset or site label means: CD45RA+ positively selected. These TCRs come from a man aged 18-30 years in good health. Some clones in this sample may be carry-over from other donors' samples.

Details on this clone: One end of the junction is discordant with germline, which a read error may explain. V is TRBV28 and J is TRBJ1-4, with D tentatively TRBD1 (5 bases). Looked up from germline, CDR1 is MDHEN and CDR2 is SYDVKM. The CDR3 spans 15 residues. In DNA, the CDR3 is TGTGCCAGCAGTTTCGGTGGAGGGACTAGTGAAAAACTGTTTTTT. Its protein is CASSFGGGTSEKLFF.

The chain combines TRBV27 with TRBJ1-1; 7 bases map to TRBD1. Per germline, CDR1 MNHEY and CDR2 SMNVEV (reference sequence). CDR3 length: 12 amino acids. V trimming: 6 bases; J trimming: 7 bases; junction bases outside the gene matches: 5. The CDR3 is CASRPGGSEAFF. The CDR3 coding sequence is TGTGCCAGCAGGCCAGGGGGAAGTGAAGCTTTCTTT.

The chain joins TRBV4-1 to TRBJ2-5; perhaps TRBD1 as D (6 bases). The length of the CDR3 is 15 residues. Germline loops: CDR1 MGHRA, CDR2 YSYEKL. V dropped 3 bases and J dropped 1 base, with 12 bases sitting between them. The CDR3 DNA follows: TGCGCCAGCAGCCAGAGGGGGAAAACCCAAGAGACCCAGTACTTC. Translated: CASSQRGKTQETQYF.

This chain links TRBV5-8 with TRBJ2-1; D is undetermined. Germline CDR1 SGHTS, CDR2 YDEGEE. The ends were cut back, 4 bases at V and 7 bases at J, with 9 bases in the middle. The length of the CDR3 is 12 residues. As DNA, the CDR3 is TGTGCCAGCAGCCCGTTTCGGAATGAGCAGTTCTTC. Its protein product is CASSPFRNEQFF.

The CDR3 bases are TGTGCCAGCAGCTCCCCGACTAGCGGGATCCTCAATGAGCAGTTCTTC. It translates to CASSSPTSGILNEQFF. V is TRBV7-9 and J is TRBJ2-1; 11 bases align to TRBD2. CDR1 is SEHNR and CDR2 is FQNEAQ in the germline V gene (reference sequence). The CDR3 runs to 16 residues. After removal of 4 bases from V and 6 bases from J, the junction contained 8 bases not matched to a gene.

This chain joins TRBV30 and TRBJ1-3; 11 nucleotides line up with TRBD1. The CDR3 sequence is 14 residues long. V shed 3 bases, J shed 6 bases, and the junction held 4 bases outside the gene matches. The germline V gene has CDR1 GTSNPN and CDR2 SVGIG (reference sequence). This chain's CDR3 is CAWSLGQGANTIYF. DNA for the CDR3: TGTGCCTGGAGCCTAGGACAGGGGGCAAACACCATATATTTT. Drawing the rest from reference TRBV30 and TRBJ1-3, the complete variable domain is SQTIHQWPATLVQPVGSPLSLECTVEGTSNPNLYWYRQAAGRGLQLLFYSVGIGQISSEVPQNLSASRPQDRQFILSSKKLLLSDSGFYLCAWSLGQGANTIYFGEGSWLTVV.